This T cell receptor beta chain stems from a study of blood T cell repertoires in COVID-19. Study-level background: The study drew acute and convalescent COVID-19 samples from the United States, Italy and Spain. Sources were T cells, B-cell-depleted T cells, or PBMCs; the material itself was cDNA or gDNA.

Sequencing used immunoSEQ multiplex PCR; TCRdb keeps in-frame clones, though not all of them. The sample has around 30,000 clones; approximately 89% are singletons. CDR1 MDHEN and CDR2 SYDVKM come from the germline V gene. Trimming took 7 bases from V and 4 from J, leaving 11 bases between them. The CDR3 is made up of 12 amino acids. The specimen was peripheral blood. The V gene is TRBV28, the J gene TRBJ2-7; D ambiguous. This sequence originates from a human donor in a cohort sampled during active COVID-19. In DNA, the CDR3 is TGTGCCAGCACTTCTAGGCTGTACGAGCAGTACTTC. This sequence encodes CASTSRLYEQYF.